Listed below are T cell receptor beta chains from one sample, sequenced in a study of blood T cell repertoires in COVID-19. Here immunoSEQ multiplex PCR was the method, and the copy in TCRdb shows in-frame clones only, minus some. Counted here are 200,000 or so clones, more than 80% occurring once; the ten biggest clones make up over 9.5%. Sequencing was carried out using peripheral blood. The receptors derive from a woman of 80 years or more with acute or convalescent COVID-19. Both conserved end residues are part of each CDR3. A D gene is named only where the DNA matches it firmly. Not all rows give a size; the values are once, few, many and, for expanded clones, a class.

15,TRBV6-2/TRBV6-3,NA,TRBD2,TRBJ2-1,TGTGCCAGCAGCCCGATTAGCGGGGACGTAAATGAGCAGTTCTTC,CASSPISGDVNEQFF
16,TRBV6-2/TRBV6-3,NA,TRBD1,TRBJ1-2,TGTGCCAGCAGTCCGCCAGGGGGCCTAGCTAACTATGGCTACACCTTC,CASSPPGGLANYGYTF
13,TRBV7-3,few,TRBD1,TRBJ1-2,TGTGCCAGCAGCGACCGGACAGGATCCGGCTACACCTTC,CASSDRTGSGYTF
14,TRBV2,NA,NA,TRBJ1-2,TGTGCCAGCAGTCGGGGAGGGACATTCTATGGCTACACCTTC,CASSRGGTFYGYTF
14,TRBV9,NA,TRBD1,TRBJ1-5,TGTGCCAGCAGTGCCGGGACAGGGACTCAGCCCCAGCATTTT,CASSAGTGTQPQHF
13,TRBV18,NA,TRBD1,TRBJ1-1,TGTGCCAGCTCGCGACAGGGTTACACTGAAGCTTTCTTT,CASSRQGYTEAFF
13,TRBV6-4,NA,NA,TRBJ2-7,TGTGCCAGTAATACAGGGAATGGTGGCGAGCAGTACTTC,CASNTGNGGEQYF
15,TRBV9,once,NA,TRBJ1-2,TGTGCCAGCAGCGTAAGCAGGGCGGAGTTGGGGGGCTACACCTTC,CASSVSRAELGGYTF
13,TRBV10-3,NA,NA,TRBJ2-2,TGTGCCATCAGTGAGGTAAACACCGGGGAGCTGTTTTTT,CAISEVNTGELFF
16,TRBV5-1,NA,TRBD2,TRBJ2-7,TGCGCCAGCAGCTTGGCGACTAGCGGGAGTAGCCACGAGCAGTACTTC,CASSLATSGSSHEQYF
14,TRBV20-1,NA,NA,TRBJ1-4,TGCAGTGCTAGTATGACTTCAACTAATGAAAAACTGTTTTTT,CSASMTSTNEKLFF
14,TRBV6-6,NA,TRBD2,TRBJ2-1,TGTGCCAGCAGTTTAGCGGGGGGGAGCAATGAGCAGTTCTTC,CASSLAGGSNEQFF
13,TRBV28,few,NA,TRBJ2-7,TGTGCCATTACGACCCCAGGGGTCGACGAGCAGTACTTC,CAITTPGVDEQYF
16,TRBV3-1/TRBV3-2,NA,NA,TRBJ2-1,TGTGCCAGCAGCCAAGTTGCCCGGGGCTCCTACAATGAGCAGTTCTTC,CASSQVARGSYNEQFF
14,TRBV9,NA,TRBD1,TRBJ2-4,TGTGCCAGCAGCGAGGGGACAGGGGTGAACATTCAGTACTTC,CASSEGTGVNIQYF
12,TRBV7-2,NA,NA,TRBJ1-2,TGTGCCAGCAGCACCCAGAACTATGGCTACACCTTC,CASSTQNYGYTF
15,TRBV5-1,once,NA,TRBJ2-2,TGCGCCAGCAGCCCTGCGGCCAGCTACACCGGGGAGCTGTTTTTT,CASSPAASYTGELFF
14,TRBV29-1,NA,NA,TRBJ2-2,TGCAGCGTTGGGCCAAATATTTACACCGGGGAGCTGTTTTTT,CSVGPNIYTGELFF
17,TRBV4-1,few,TRBD1,TRBJ1-2,TGCGCCAGCAGCCAAGATTACAGGGGCCTTGCTAACTATGGCTACACCTTC,CASSQDYRGLANYGYTF
15,TRBV9,NA,TRBD2,TRBJ2-1,TGTGCCAGCACCCCTAGCGGAGCCGGGGTCAATGAGCAGTTCTTC,CASTPSGAGVNEQFF
13,TRBV11-3,NA,NA,TRBJ2-7,TGTGCCAGCAGCCTTACAAATGCTTACGAGCAGTACTTC,CASSLTNAYEQYF
16,TRBV5-4,NA,TRBD2,TRBJ2-2,TGTGCCAGCAGCCGGGGACTAGCGGGGACTACCGGGGAGCTGTTTTTT,CASSRGLAGTTGELFF
14,TRBV16,NA,NA,TRBJ1-2,TGTGCCAGCAGCCCGAGGGCAGGGGACTATGGCTACACCTTC,CASSPRAGDYGYTF
14,TRBV6-2/TRBV6-3,NA,NA,TRBJ1-1,TGTGCCAGCAGTTCGCGATTCGTGAACACTGAAGCTTTCTTT,CASSSRFVNTEAFF
13,TRBV12-3/TRBV12-4,NA,NA,TRBJ1-2,TGTGCCAGCAGCCGACAGCCCGGCTATGGCTACACCTTC,CASSRQPGYGYTF
12,TRBV30,few,NA,TRBJ2-7,TGTGCCTGGAGTGTGTCAGTCTACGAGCAGTACTTC,CAWSVSVYEQYF
16,TRBV11-1,NA,TRBD1,TRBJ2-5,TGTGCCAGCAGCTTATCCCCAGGGGGAACGCTGAAGACCCAGTACTTC,CASSLSPGGTLKTQYF
15,TRBV5-1,NA,TRBD1,TRBJ2-7,TGCGCCAGCAGCTTGGGTAGGGACAGACCCTACGAGCAGTACTTC,CASSLGRDRPYEQYF
13,TRBV5-1,NA,NA,TRBJ2-1,TGCGCCAGCCTGCGGTCTCCATCCAATGAGCAGTTCTTC,CASLRSPSNEQFF
15,TRBV30,NA,TRBD1,TRBJ2-3,TGTGCCTGGAGTGTAACAGGGGCTTTAACAGATACGCAGTATTTT,CAWSVTGALTDTQYF